Sequencing of this T cell receptor beta chain was carried out in a study of blood T cell repertoires in COVID-19 (dated by TCRdb to 2019 to 2021). At the level of the whole study: Samples covering the acute and convalescent phases of COVID-19 were provided by collaborators in the United States, Italy and Spain. Where available, HLA class I and class II types were obtained from metadata supplied by the sample provider rather than from assay-based typing. The sample metadata nearly always contained a de-identified subject ID, COVID-19 status, age in years and sex. A freely available public database, intended as a resource for researchers studying the immune response to SARS-CoV-2, is where the repertoires were released. Samples were obtained from the ongoing ImmuneRACE study (first 160 participants) and from about 1,300 subjects provided by 6 global collaborators. The prospective study material was composed of cDNA or gDNA derived from T cells, B-cell-depleted T cells, or PBMCs. Subjects who had been exposed to COVID-19, were actively infected with it, or had recovered from it provided the deeply sampled blood TCRbeta repertoires that made up the dataset. What the research found in general, with its limitations: How much clinical and demographic metadata was included differed by source and by participant, and the metadata was provided uncurated.

In Seattle, one collaborating source enrolled patients while the infection was active and tracked those patients longitudinally over the course of disease. Whole blood was collected in K2EDTA tubes by collaborating institutions according to the institutions' own protocols. For TCRbeta analysis, collaborator samples were shipped as frozen whole blood, as isolated PBMCs, or as DNA extracted from either sample type. Concerning this clone itself: There is no known antigen for this receptor. Base qualities are not at hand, and no much larger clone is one base apart.

V and J are truncated by 2 bases and 0 bases respectively, leaving an intervening sequence of 4 bases. CDR1 SGHDN and CDR2 FVKESK are derived from the germline V gene. The CDR3 contains 13 residues, cysteine and phenylalanine counted. The only DNA kept is the CDR3, 39 bases in frame from the first base. TCRbeta CDR3 regions were amplified from genomic DNA using the immunoSEQ Assay, a bias-controlled multiplex PCR. In the authors' own workflow: The number of nucleated cells in each sample was estimated by amplification of reference gene primers within the assay. To quantify the absolute abundance of each unique TCRbeta CDR3 rearrangement, sequence reads were collapsed and filtered. Productive Simpson clonality was computed per sample as the square root of Simpson's diversity index over productive rearrangements. TCRdb mirrors the immuneACCESS table, restricted to in-frame sequences. Some clones are absent from its copies; in checked studies, under half trace to an unresolved V gene, and the reason for the others is unknown. Clonal size and the V and J genes are those of that table, whereas D and trimming came from the DNA. This sample comprises a few hundred thousand clones, around nine tenths of them detected only once. The top ten hold roughly 0.76% of the sample.

Recombination linked TRBV14 to TRBJ2-5; confidence is insufficient to name the D gene. The sequence came from a man younger than 35 with COVID-19, enrolled during active disease. Sequencing input: peripheral blood. The CDR3 region reads CASSQSYQETQYF. The DNA is TGTGCCAGCAGCCAATCGTACCAAGAGACCCAGTACTTC.